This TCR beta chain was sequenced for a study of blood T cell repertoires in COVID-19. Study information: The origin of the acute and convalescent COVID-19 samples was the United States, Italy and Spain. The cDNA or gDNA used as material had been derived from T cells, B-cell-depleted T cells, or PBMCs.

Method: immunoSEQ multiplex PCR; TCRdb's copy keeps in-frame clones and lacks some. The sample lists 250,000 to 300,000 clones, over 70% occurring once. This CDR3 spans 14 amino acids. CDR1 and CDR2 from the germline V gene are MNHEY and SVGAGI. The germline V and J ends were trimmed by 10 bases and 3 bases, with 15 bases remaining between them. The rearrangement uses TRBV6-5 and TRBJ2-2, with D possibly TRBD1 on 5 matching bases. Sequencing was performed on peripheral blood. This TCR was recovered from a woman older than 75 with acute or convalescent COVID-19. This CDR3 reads CAITTSRDTGELFF. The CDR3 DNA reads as TGTGCCATCACCACCTCCAGGGACACCGGGGAGCTGTTTTTT.